These 26 T cell receptor beta chains were sequenced from one sample in a study of cytomegalovirus exposure and HLA in healthy donors. Researchers ran the PCR with 60 Vbeta and 13 Jbeta primers. Method: immunoSEQ multiplex PCR; TCRdb's copy keeps in-frame clones and lacks some. The sample holds about 190,000 clones, over 70% seen once. The sample was PBMCs. The source of these receptors is a woman in her late teens or twenties in good health and CMV-seropositive.

The chain uses TRBV5-4 and TRBJ1-6; tentative D call: TRBD1 (6 bases). The CDR3 spans 18 residues. The germline V and J ends were trimmed by 4 bases and 0 bases, with 17 bases remaining between them. Germline CDR1 reads SGHNT; CDR2 reads YYREEE (reference sequence). The DNA for the CDR3 is TGTGCCAGCAGCCCATACCCGGGACAAAGCTCCTATAATTCACCCCTCCACTTT. This encodes CASSPYPGQSSYNSPLHF.

The V gene is TRBV28, the J gene TRBJ2-3; TRBD1 aligns across 8 bases. The CDR3 totals 15 residues. J was trimmed by 4 bases and V by 3 bases; bases with no gene match: 6. The germline V gene has CDR1 MDHEN and CDR2 SYDVKM. The DNA for the CDR3 is TGTGCCAGCAGTTTCGGGACAGGAGGACCAGATACGCAGTATTTT. This codes for CASSFGTGGPDTQYF.

The chain employs TRBV7-2 and TRBJ1-5; TRBD1 might be the D (6 bases). The CDR3 has 13 amino acids. Trimming left V 1 base short and J 6 bases short, with 7 bases between. CDR1 SGHTA and CDR2 FQGNSA come from the germline V gene. CDR3 loop: CASSLVGGQPQHF. CDR3 bases: TGTGCCAGCAGCTTAGTAGGGGGTCAGCCCCAGCATTTT.

In DNA form, the CDR3 reads TGTGCCAGCAGTTTTTTAGCGGGGGTGCCTAATTACAATGAGCAGTTCTTC. Its protein product is CASSFLAGVPNYNEQFF. The rearrangement joins TRBV28 to TRBJ2-1; 9 nucleotides line up with TRBD2. The CDR3 consists of 17 residues. J was trimmed by 4 bases and V by 3 bases; bases with no gene match: 10. CDR1 is MDHEN, CDR2 SYDVKM, per germline.

The genes are TRBV29-1 and TRBJ2-1, with a weak D call TRBD2 (5 bases). Germline-derived CDR1 and CDR2 are SQVTM and ANQGSEA. CDR3 length equals 11 residues. The ends were cut back, 6 bases at V and 8 bases at J, with 11 bases in the middle. Here the CDR3 DNA reads TGCAGCGTAAGCCTGAGGGATGAGCAGTTCTTC. Translated, it gives CSVSLRDEQFF.

A single count supports this clone. The chain combines TRBV19 with TRBJ2-2; D might be TRBD2 (6 bases). V was shortened by 1 base and J by 7 bases, with 16 bases between the two germline ends. The CDR3 totals 16 residues. Germline V gene lookup returns CDR1 LNHDA and CDR2 SQIVND (reference sequence). The CDR3 nucleotides read TGTGCCAGTAGTATAGGGGCGGCGGGGTTAAGCGGGGAGCTGTTTTTT. It translates to CASSIGAAGLSGELFF.

V gene TRBV10-3 combines with J gene TRBJ2-7; 7 bases fit TRBD1. Germline V CDR1 and CDR2: ENHRY, SYGVKD. J lost 4 bases, V lost 5 bases, and 11 bases had no gene match. This CDR3 has 15 residues. CDR3 coding DNA: TGTGCCATCAGTAACCCTGGGGGACAGACTTACGAGCAGTACTTC. Protein: CAISNPGGQTYEQYF.

This chain joins TRBV6-1 and TRBJ1-2, with D hard to call. Trimming shortened V by 6 bases and J by 6 bases, and 8 bases separated the two germline ends. Per germline, CDR1 MNHNS and CDR2 SASEGT. The CDR3 totals 11 residues. CDR3 region: CASRQQDGYTF. The CDR3 nucleotides are TGTGCCAGCAGACAGCAGGATGGCTACACCTTC.

There are a few counts of this clone. The CDR3 coding sequence is TGTGCCAGCAGTGTTGCTAGCGGGGGCACAGATACGCAGTATTTT. It translates to CASSVASGGTDTQYF. This chain connects TRBV6-4 to TRBJ2-3; 9 nucleotides match TRBD2. Germline values: CDR1 MRHNA, CDR2 SNTAGT. J gave up 1 base and V 4 bases, and 3 bases lay outside the gene matches. The CDR3 contains 15 residues.

The rearrangement joins TRBV6-1 to TRBJ2-7; D is possibly TRBD2 (6 bases). The V end lost 6 bases, the J end lost 2 bases, and 11 bases lay between the germline ends. The CDR3 has 13 amino acids. Germline V gene lookup returns CDR1 MNHNS and CDR2 SASEGT. The CDR3 region is CASRGGRTYEQYV. The CDR3 DNA is TGTGCCAGCAGGGGAGGCAGAACCTACGAGCAGTACGTC.

This chain's CDR3 is CAWSNLFRGMNTEAFF. The CDR3 nucleotides are TGTGCCTGGAGTAACTTATTCAGGGGGATGAACACTGAAGCTTTCTTT. The genes are TRBV30 and TRBJ1-1; 7 nucleotides match TRBD1. Germline CDR1 and CDR2: GTSNPN and SVGIG (reference sequence). CDR3 length equals 16 residues. Trimming cost V 2 bases and J 0 bases; bases outside gene matches: 9. Combining the CDR3 with reference TRBV30 and TRBJ1-1 gives the whole variable domain SQTIHQWPATLVQPVGSPLSLECTVEGTSNPNLYWYRQAAGRGLQLLFYSVGIGQISSEVPQNLSASRPQDRQFILSSKKLLLSDSGFYLCAWSNLFRGMNTEAFFGQGTRLTVV.

The V and J genes are TRBV6-6 and TRBJ2-1; maybe TRBD2 (5 bases). The CDR3 extends over 16 amino acids. V lost 2 bases to trimming and J lost 2 bases, with 13 bases between them. Germline V gene data show CDR1 as MNHNY and CDR2 as SVGAGI (reference sequence). The CDR3 region is CASSYTLLAPYNEQFF. The CDR3 DNA sequence: TGTGCCAGCAGTTACACCCTCCTAGCACCCTACAATGAGCAGTTCTTC.

The genes are TRBV7-3 and TRBJ2-5; 8 nucleotides agree with TRBD1. The CDR3 covers 17 residues. V was pared by 6 bases and J by 1 base, with 13 bases of the junction left unmatched. Germline CDR1 SGHTA, CDR2 FQGTGA. DNA of the CDR3: TGTGCCAGCAGAGGCCCCCCGACAGGGGAGGTCCAAGAGACCCAGTACTTC. As protein: CASRGPPTGEVQETQYF.

As regards this clone: This specimen includes other DNA sequences encoding the same CDR3. This chain joins TRBV7-6 and TRBJ2-3, with D maybe TRBD2 (6 bases). The V and J ends lost 9 bases and 6 bases respectively, with 25 bases between them. The CDR3 is made up of 16 amino acids. Germline CDR1 SGHVS, CDR2 FNYEAQ. The CDR3 spells CASSRVGSGSRDTQYF. The CDR3 region has the DNA TGTGCCAGTAGCAGAGTTGGTAGCGGTTCCAGGGATACGCAGTATTTT. The entire variable domain, with the rest obtained from reference TRBV7-6 and TRBJ2-3, is as follows: GAGVSQSPRYKVTKRGQDVALRCDPISGHVSLYWYRQALGQGPEFLTYFNYEAQQDKSGLPNDRFSAERPEGSISTLTIQRTEQRDSAMYRCASSRVGSGSRDTQYFGPGTRLTVL.

This chain connects TRBV29-1 to TRBJ2-7; no reliable D call. The CDR3 is 11 residues long. Per germline, CDR1 SQVTM and CDR2 ANQGSEA. V lost 4 bases and J 2 bases, leaving 6 bases between the germline ends. The CDR3 DNA reads TGCAGCGTTGTAACAGCCTACGAGCAGTACGTC. This encodes CSVVTAYEQYV.

V usage is TRBV6-5 and J usage is TRBJ1-2, with a weak D call TRBD1 (6 bases). This CDR3 has 12 residues. Germline V gene sequence: CDR1 MNHEY, CDR2 SVGAGI. Trimming cost V 5 bases and J 7 bases, with 11 bases left between them. The CDR3 nucleotides read TGTGCCAGCAGTCGGGGGGCAGGTGGCTACACCTTC. This gives the protein CASSRGAGGYTF.

This clone was seen just once. The chain carries TRBV4-2 and TRBJ2-3, with a tentative D call TRBD2 (6 bases). Germline V CDR1 and CDR2: LGHNA, YNFKEQ. The V end was cut by 2 bases, the J end by 1 base, with 7 bases between. This CDR3 has 14 residues. The CDR3 DNA reads TGTGCCAGCAGCCAAAAGCGGGGCACAGATACGCAGTATTTT. Residues: CASSQKRGTDTQYF.

The chain links TRBV4-3 to TRBJ2-2; tentative D call: TRBD1 (5 bases). The CDR3 loop spans 14 amino acids. With 4 bases removed from V and 5 bases from J, the gap between germline ends came to 11 bases. CDR1 and CDR2 from the germline V gene are LGHNA and YSLEER. The CDR3 DNA follows: TGCGCCAGCAGCCCCCGGAGACAGACCGGGGAGCTGTTTTTT. Translated: CASSPRRQTGELFF.

The CDR3 region is CASSFLSGGTEAFF. CDR3 DNA: TGTGCCAGCAGCTTTCTCTCCGGGGGCACTGAAGCTTTCTTT. The chain has TRBV7-9 and TRBJ1-1, with D perhaps matching TRBD1 (5 bases). CDR1 is SEHNR, CDR2 FQNEAQ, per germline (reference sequence). The V gene lost 3 bases and the J gene lost 4 bases, with 12 bases spanning the gap. CDR3 length equals 14 residues.

CDR3 bases: TGTGCCAGCAGCAAAGTTCCAGCGGGGGGGCTCAACATTCAGTACTTC. Translated, it gives CASSKVPAGGLNIQYF. The V call is TRBV21-1, the J call TRBJ2-4; the listed D gene, TRBD2, was not tested against the DNA. TRBV21-1 is a known pseudogene. CDR3 length: 16 residues.

This rearrangement joins TRBV18 to TRBJ2-7; 8 bases map to TRBD1. CDR1 is KGHSH, CDR2 LQKENI, per germline. V shed 4 bases, J shed 5 bases, and the junction held 4 bases outside the gene matches. The CDR3 runs to 13 residues. In DNA form, the CDR3 reads TGTGCCAGCTCACGAATACAGGGGGACGAGCAGTACTTC. The encoded protein is CASSRIQGDEQYF. Variable domain in full (rest from reference TRBV18 and TRBJ2-7): NAGVMQNPRHLVRRRGQEARLRCSPMKGHSHVYWYRQLPEEGLKFMVYLQKENIIDESGMPKERFSAEFPKEGPSILRIQQVVRGDSAAYFCASSRIQGDEQYFGPGTRLTVT.

The CDR3 coding sequence is TGTGCCAGCAGAATTGGGACAGGGGGCTACCCCAACACTGAAGCTTTCTTT. Residues: CASRIGTGGYPNTEAFF. This chain uses TRBV5-6 with TRBJ1-1; 12 nucleotides align to TRBD1. This CDR3 contains 17 residues. The ends lost 5 bases at V and 2 bases at J; junction bases unmatched: 10. The germline V gene has CDR1 SGHDT and CDR2 YYEEEE.

Of note for this clone: The germline gene is not matched at one end of the junction; a read error may be the cause. Other DNA variants within this sample encode the same CDR3. This rearrangement joins TRBV7-8 to TRBJ2-2; 7 nucleotides align to TRBD2. This CDR3 spans 15 amino acids. Germline CDR1 SGHVS, CDR2 FQNEAQ. CDR3 nucleotides: TGTGCCAGCAGCTTATTCGGTAGGGAGGGAGCTGTCGAATCTTTT. It is translated as CASSLFGREGAVESF.

This chain links TRBV6-6 with TRBJ1-5, with 7 positions matching TRBD1. Trimming at V came to 0 bases and at J to 4 bases, leaving 6 bases not matched to a gene. CDR1 MNHNY and CDR2 SVGAGI come from the germline V gene (reference sequence). The CDR3 spans 16 residues. The CDR3 sequence: CASSYSRGPQNQPQHF. The CDR3 DNA follows: TGTGCCAGCAGTTACTCGAGGGGGCCGCAAAATCAGCCCCAGCATTTT.

The genes are TRBV5-6 and TRBJ1-2; D is ambiguous. V was pared by 4 bases and J by 3 bases, with 16 bases between. CDR1 SGHDT and CDR2 YYEEEE come from the germline V gene. The CDR3 has 15 amino acids. The CDR3 DNA reads as TGTGCCAGCAGCCCGGAGAGCCAGCTCTACTATGGCTACACCTTC. As protein: CASSPESQLYYGYTF. Full variable domain (remainder filled in from reference TRBV5-6 and TRBJ1-2): DAGVTQSPTHLIKTRGQQVTLRCSPKSGHDTVSWYQQALGQGPQFIFQYYEEEERQRGNFPDRFSGHQFPNYSSELNVNALLLGDSALYLCASSPESQLYYGYTFGSGTRLTVV.

This clone has more than one count but fewer than ten. The genes are TRBV9 and TRBJ2-2, with 9 bases fitting TRBD2. J gave up 4 bases and V 4 bases, and 8 bases lay outside the gene matches. The CDR3 is 16 amino acids. Per germline, CDR1 SGDLS and CDR2 YYNGEE. In DNA, the CDR3 is TGTGCCAGCAGCCCGAACCGGGGACTAGCCACCGGGGAGCTGTTTTTT. This sequence encodes CASSPNRGLATGELFF.